A selection of T cell receptor beta chains follows, all from one sample in a study of molecular identifiers for immune sequencing clone quantification. TCRdb recomputed calls from the PCR reads with MiXCR, one row per CDR3 protein. The table lists roughly 320,000 distinct CDR3 sequences, roughly 23% of them singletons. Sequencing used naive CD8+ T cells from blood, with Jurkat cell RNA spiked in. The source is a human donor in good health. Some libraries in this study had Jurkat cell RNA spiked in. CDR3s include the opening cysteine and the closing phenylalanine or tryptophan. A D gene is named only where the DNA matches it firmly. The size of a clone is reported for some rows only, either as once, few or many, or as a class for expanded clones.

d_gene: -
j_gene: TRBJ2-7
v_gene: TRBV20-1
abundance: few
CDR3nt: TGCAGTGCTAGAGAGAGGGGCGAGCAGTACTTC
CDR3aa: CSARERGEQYF

d_gene: TRBD2
j_gene: TRBJ2-7
v_gene: TRBV20-1
abundance: many
CDR3nt: TGCAGTGCTGCACCGGGACTAGCTAGTGACGAGCAGTACTTC
CDR3aa: CSAAPGLASDEQYF

d_gene: -
j_gene: TRBJ1-1
v_gene: TRBV15
abundance: many
CDR3nt: TGTGCCACCAGCAGAGAGACGGTGACTGAAGCTTTCTTT
CDR3aa: CATSRETVTEAFF

d_gene: TRBD1
j_gene: TRBJ1-5
v_gene: TRBV6-2/TRBV6-3
abundance: -
CDR3nt: TGTGCCAGCAGATTACAGGGGATTTATCAGCCCCAGCATTTT
CDR3aa: CASRLQGIYQPQHF

d_gene: -
j_gene: TRBJ2-7
v_gene: TRBV7-9
abundance: -
CDR3nt: TGTGCCAGCAGCCCCGGCCCGACCTCCGAGCAGTACTTC
CDR3aa: CASSPGPTSEQYF

d_gene: -
j_gene: TRBJ1-3
v_gene: TRBV29-1
abundance: many
CDR3nt: TGCAGCGTTGAAGATTTAAGGCCGGCAGAGTCTGGAAACACCATATATTTT
CDR3aa: CSVEDLRPAESGNTIYF

d_gene: -
j_gene: TRBJ1-1
v_gene: TRBV25-1
abundance: -
CDR3nt: TGTGCCAGCAGTGGATGGACAAATGAAGCTTTCTTT
CDR3aa: CASSGWTNEAFF

d_gene: TRBD1
j_gene: TRBJ2-7
v_gene: TRBV19
abundance: -
CDR3nt: TGTGCCAGTAGTCCCCGGGACAGTCTCTACGAGCAGTACTTC
CDR3aa: CASSPRDSLYEQYF

d_gene: -
j_gene: TRBJ2-2
v_gene: TRBV2
abundance: many
CDR3nt: TGTGCCTCAGCCTCTCGGTACACCGGGGAGCTGTTTTTT
CDR3aa: CASASRYTGELFF

d_gene: -
j_gene: TRBJ1-2
v_gene: TRBV27
abundance: many
CDR3nt: TGTGCCAGCAGAATAGGAGATGGCTACACCTTC
CDR3aa: CASRIGDGYTF

d_gene: TRBD2
j_gene: TRBJ2-5
v_gene: TRBV10-3
abundance: few
CDR3nt: TGTGCCACCCGGACTAGCGGGAACCAAGAGACCCAGTACTTC
CDR3aa: CATRTSGNQETQYF

d_gene: -
j_gene: TRBJ2-7
v_gene: TRBV5-6
abundance: -
CDR3nt: TGTGCCAGCGGCTTGGTTGCGAGATCCTACGAGCAGTACTTC
CDR3aa: CASGLVARSYEQYF

d_gene: TRBD1
j_gene: TRBJ1-1
v_gene: TRBV30
abundance: many
CDR3nt: TGTGCCTGGAGATGGACAGGGATGATGAACACTGAAGCTTTCTTT
CDR3aa: CAWRWTGMMNTEAFF

d_gene: -
j_gene: TRBJ2-3
v_gene: TRBV12-3/TRBV12-4
abundance: many
CDR3nt: TGTGCCAGCAGTTTAGAAGGGATCAGGGAGCAATATAGCGGAGATACGCAGTATTTT
CDR3aa: CASSLEGIREQYSGDTQYF

d_gene: TRBD1
j_gene: TRBJ2-5
v_gene: TRBV7-9
abundance: many
CDR3nt: TGTGCCACGGACAGGGGCCAGGCTGTGGAGACCCAGTACTTC
CDR3aa: CATDRGQAVETQYF

d_gene: -
j_gene: TRBJ2-5
v_gene: TRBV28
abundance: many
CDR3nt: TGTGCCAGCAGCCCCTTCCGCCAAGAGACCCAGTACTTC
CDR3aa: CASSPFRQETQYF

d_gene: TRBD1
j_gene: TRBJ2-3
v_gene: TRBV6-5
abundance: many
CDR3nt: TGTGCCAGCAGCCCACGGACAGGAATGGCAGATACGCAGTATTTT
CDR3aa: CASSPRTGMADTQYF

d_gene: -
j_gene: TRBJ1-1
v_gene: TRBV20-1
abundance: few
CDR3nt: TGCAGTGCTAGTGCACAGGGAGAGATGAACACTGAAGCTTTCTTT
CDR3aa: CSASAQGEMNTEAFF

d_gene: -
j_gene: TRBJ2-1
v_gene: TRBV29-1
abundance: many
CDR3nt: TGCAGCGTTGTACCTCCCGACTTCCCCGAGCAGTTCTTC
CDR3aa: CSVVPPDFPEQFF

d_gene: -
j_gene: TRBJ2-3
v_gene: TRBV30
abundance: many
CDR3nt: TGTGCCTGGAGTGTCCCTAGGGATACGCAGTATTTT
CDR3aa: CAWSVPRDTQYF

d_gene: -
j_gene: TRBJ1-5
v_gene: TRBV28
abundance: -
CDR3nt: TGTGCCAGTGGCCGGGACATAGCTCAGCCCCAGCATTTT
CDR3aa: CASGRDIAQPQHF

d_gene: -
j_gene: TRBJ2-1
v_gene: TRBV12-3/TRBV12-4
abundance: few
CDR3nt: TGTGCCAGCAGTTTCGTCTGGGGGAAATACAATGAGCAGTTCTTC
CDR3aa: CASSFVWGKYNEQFF

d_gene: -
j_gene: TRBJ1-4
v_gene: TRBV12-3/TRBV12-4
abundance: many
CDR3nt: TGTGCCAGCAGTTTAGAGGGGCAGCGCGAAAAACTGTTTTTT
CDR3aa: CASSLEGQREKLFF

d_gene: TRBD1
j_gene: TRBJ2-3
v_gene: TRBV5-6
abundance: many
CDR3nt: TGTGCCAGCAGCTTCCAAGACAGGGAATTTGCAGATACGCAGTATTTT
CDR3aa: CASSFQDREFADTQYF

d_gene: -
j_gene: TRBJ1-5
v_gene: TRBV29-1
abundance: few
CDR3nt: TGCAGCGTTGTTGAGGGGTCGGGGCCCCAGCATTTT
CDR3aa: CSVVEGSGPQHF

d_gene: -
j_gene: TRBJ2-1
v_gene: TRBV24-1
abundance: many
CDR3nt: TGTGCCACCACCGGGGCCCGGTCCAATGAGCAGTTCTTC
CDR3aa: CATTGARSNEQFF

d_gene: TRBD1
j_gene: TRBJ2-7
v_gene: TRBV19
abundance: -
CDR3nt: TGTGCCAGTAGTGTGTATCCGGGACAGGGTTACGAGCAGTACTTC
CDR3aa: CASSVYPGQGYEQYF

d_gene: TRBD2
j_gene: TRBJ2-1
v_gene: TRBV30
abundance: many
CDR3nt: TGTGCCTGGAGTCTCTACGGACTAGACAATGAGCAGTTCTTC
CDR3aa: CAWSLYGLDNEQFF

d_gene: -
j_gene: TRBJ2-3
v_gene: TRBV30
abundance: -
CDR3nt: TGTGCCTGGAGTACTCGGACTTTCATAGATACGCAGTATTTT
CDR3aa: CAWSTRTFIDTQYF

d_gene: -
j_gene: TRBJ2-4
v_gene: TRBV4-1
abundance: many
CDR3nt: TGCGCCAGCAGCCAATTACCCGGGACAAAAAACATTCAGTACTTC
CDR3aa: CASSQLPGTKNIQYF

d_gene: -
j_gene: TRBJ2-3
v_gene: TRBV7-2
abundance: -
CDR3nt: TGTGCCAGCAGCTTGACCCTCCAGCCGCTCACGGATACGCAGTGTTTT
CDR3aa: CASSLTLQPLTDTQCF

d_gene: -
j_gene: TRBJ1-5
v_gene: TRBV28
abundance: many
CDR3nt: TGTGCCAGCAGTTCCCGACAGAACAATCAGCCCCAGCATTTT
CDR3aa: CASSSRQNNQPQHF

d_gene: -
j_gene: TRBJ2-3
v_gene: TRBV3-1
abundance: many
CDR3nt: TGTGCCAGCGCGCGATTTAGGGGTGCCGGCACAGATACGCAGTATTTT
CDR3aa: CASARFRGAGTDTQYF